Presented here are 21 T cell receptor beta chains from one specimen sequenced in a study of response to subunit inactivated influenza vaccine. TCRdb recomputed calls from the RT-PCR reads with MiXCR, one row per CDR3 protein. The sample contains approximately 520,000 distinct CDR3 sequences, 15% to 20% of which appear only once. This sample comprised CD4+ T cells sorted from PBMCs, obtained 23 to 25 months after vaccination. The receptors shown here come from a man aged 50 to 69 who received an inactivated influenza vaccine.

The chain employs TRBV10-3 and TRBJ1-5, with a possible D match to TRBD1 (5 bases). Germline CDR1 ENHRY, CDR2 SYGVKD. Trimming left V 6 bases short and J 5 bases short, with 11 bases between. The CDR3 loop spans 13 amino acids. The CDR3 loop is CAIRRDLDQPQHF. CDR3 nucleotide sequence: TGTGCCATCAGAAGGGACCTCGATCAGCCCCAGCATTTT.

The chain's CDR3 is CASSPRSLADIYNEQFF. The CDR3 DNA reads TGTGCCAGCAGCCCAAGGTCTCTAGCGGATATATACAATGAGCAGTTCTTC. This chain uses TRBV7-2 with TRBJ2-1, with TRBD2 matching 7 bases. This CDR3 is built from 17 residues. The germline V gene encodes CDR1 SGHTA and CDR2 FQGNSA. Trimming cost V 5 bases and J 4 bases; bases outside gene matches: 14. Full variable domain (remainder filled in from reference TRBV7-2 and TRBJ2-1): GAGVSQSPSNKVTEKGKDVELRCDPISGHTALYWYRQSLGQGLEFLIYFQGNSAPDKSGLPSDRFSAERTGGSVSTLTIQRTQQEDSAVYLCASSPRSLADIYNEQFFGPGTRLTVL.

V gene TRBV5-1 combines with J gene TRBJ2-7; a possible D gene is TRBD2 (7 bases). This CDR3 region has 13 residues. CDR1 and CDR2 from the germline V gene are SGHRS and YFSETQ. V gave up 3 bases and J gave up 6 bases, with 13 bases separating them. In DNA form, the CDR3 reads TGCGCCAGCAGCTCCCTGGGGGGGGCCGAGCAGTACTTC. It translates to CASSSLGGAEQYF.

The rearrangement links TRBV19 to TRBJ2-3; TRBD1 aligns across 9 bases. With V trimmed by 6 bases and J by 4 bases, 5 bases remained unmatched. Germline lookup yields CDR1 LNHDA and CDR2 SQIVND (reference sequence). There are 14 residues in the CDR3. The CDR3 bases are TGTGCCAGTAGAAGGACAGGGGCAGCAGATACGCAGTATTTT. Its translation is CASRRTGAADTQYF. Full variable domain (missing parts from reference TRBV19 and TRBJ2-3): DGGITQSPKYLFRKEGQNVTLSCEQNLNHDAMYWYRQDPGQGLRLIYYSQIVNDFQKGDIAEGYSVSREKKESFPLTVTSAQKNPTAFYLCASRRTGAADTQYFGPGTRLTVL.

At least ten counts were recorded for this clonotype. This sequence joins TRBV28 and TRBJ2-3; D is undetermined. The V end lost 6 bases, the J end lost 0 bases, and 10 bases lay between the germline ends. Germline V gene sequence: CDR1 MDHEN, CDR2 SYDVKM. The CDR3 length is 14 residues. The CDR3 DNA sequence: TGTGCCAGCAGCCGGTCTTTTAGCACAGATACGCAGTATTTT. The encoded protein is CASSRSFSTDTQYF.

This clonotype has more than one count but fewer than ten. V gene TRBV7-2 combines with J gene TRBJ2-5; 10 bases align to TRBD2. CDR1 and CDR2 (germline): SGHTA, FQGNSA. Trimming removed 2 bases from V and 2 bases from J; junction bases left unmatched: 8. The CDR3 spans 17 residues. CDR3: CASSLPWLAGVQETQYF. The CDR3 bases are TGTGCCAGCAGCTTACCCTGGCTAGCGGGGGTACAAGAGACCCAGTACTTC.

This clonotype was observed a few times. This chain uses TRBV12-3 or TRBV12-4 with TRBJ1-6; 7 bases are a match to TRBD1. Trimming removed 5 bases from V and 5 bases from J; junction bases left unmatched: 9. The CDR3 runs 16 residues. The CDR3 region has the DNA TGTGCCAGCAGTCCCCGGGGGGGACAGCATAATTCACCCCTCCACTTT. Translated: CASSPRGGQHNSPLHF.

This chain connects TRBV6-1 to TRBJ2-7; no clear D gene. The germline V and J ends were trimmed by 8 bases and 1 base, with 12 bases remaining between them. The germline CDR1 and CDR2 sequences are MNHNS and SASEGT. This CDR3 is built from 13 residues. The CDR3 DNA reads TGTGCCAGCGGCTTATCTGGGTCCTACGAGCAGTACTTC. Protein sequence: CASGLSGSYEQYF.

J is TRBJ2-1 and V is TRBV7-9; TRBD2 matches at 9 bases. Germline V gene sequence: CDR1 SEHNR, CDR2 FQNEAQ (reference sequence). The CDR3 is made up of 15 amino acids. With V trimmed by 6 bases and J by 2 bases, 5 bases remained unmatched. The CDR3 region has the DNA TGTGCCAGCAGGCCAACTAGCGGGCCCTACAATGAGCAGTTCTTC. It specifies CASRPTSGPYNEQFF.

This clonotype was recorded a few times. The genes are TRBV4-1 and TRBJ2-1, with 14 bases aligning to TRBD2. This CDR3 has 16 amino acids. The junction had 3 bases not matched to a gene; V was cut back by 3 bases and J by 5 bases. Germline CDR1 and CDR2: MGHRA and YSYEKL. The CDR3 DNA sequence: TGCGCCAGCAGCCATAGGGGACTAGCGGGGGACAATGAGCAGTTCTTC. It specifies CASSHRGLAGDNEQFF.

As DNA, the CDR3 is TGTGCCAGCAGTCTAGGACCGAAGTATGGCTACACCTTC. Amino acids: CASSLGPKYGYTF. The V and J genes are TRBV6-1 and TRBJ1-2; D unclear. V shed 5 bases and J shed 5 bases, with 12 bases lying between them. The CDR3 has 13 residues. Germline V lookup: CDR1 MNHNS, CDR2 SASEGT.

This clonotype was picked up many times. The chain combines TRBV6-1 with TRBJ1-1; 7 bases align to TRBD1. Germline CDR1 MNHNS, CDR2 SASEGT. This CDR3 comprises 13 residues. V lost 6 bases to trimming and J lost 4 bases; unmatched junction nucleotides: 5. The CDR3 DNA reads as TGTGCCAGCAGAAGGGGGCTCTCCACTGAAGCTTTCTTT. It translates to CASRRGLSTEAFF.

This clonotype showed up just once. The CDR3 loop reads CASSDPRDATDTQYF. DNA of the CDR3: TGCGCCAGCAGCGATCCACGGGACGCTACAGATACGCAGTATTTT. V and J are TRBV5-1 and TRBJ2-3; D is possibly TRBD1 or TRBD2 (5 bases each). The V end lost 4 bases, the J end lost 3 bases, and 15 bases lay between the germline ends. Germline V gene sequence: CDR1 SGHRS, CDR2 YFSETQ. The CDR3 totals 15 residues.

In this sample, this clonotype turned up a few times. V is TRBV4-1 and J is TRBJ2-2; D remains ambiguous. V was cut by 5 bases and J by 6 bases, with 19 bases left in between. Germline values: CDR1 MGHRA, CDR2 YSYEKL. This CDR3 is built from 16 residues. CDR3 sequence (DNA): TGCGCCAGCAGCTCCACCTCAGGTGGTCAGGCCGGGGAGCTGTTTTTT. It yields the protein CASSSTSGGQAGELFF.

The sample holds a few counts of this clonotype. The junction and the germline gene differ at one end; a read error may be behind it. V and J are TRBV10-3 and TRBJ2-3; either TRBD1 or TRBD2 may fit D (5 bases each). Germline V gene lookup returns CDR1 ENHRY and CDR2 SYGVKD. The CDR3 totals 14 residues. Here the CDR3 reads CAMARDQSTNTQYF. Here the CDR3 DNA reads TGTGCCATGGCCAGGGACCAATCCACAAATACGCAGTATTTT.

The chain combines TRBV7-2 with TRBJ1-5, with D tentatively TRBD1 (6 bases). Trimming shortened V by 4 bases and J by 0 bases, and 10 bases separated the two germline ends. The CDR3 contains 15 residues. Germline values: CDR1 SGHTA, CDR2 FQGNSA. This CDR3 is CASSSDRISNQPQHF. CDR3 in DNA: TGTGCCAGCAGCTCCGACAGGATTAGCAATCAGCCCCAGCATTTT.

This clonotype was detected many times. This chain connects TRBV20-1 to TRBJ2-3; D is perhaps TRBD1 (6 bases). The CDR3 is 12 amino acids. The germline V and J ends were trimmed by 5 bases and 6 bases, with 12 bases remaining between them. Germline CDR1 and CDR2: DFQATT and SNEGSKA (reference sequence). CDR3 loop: CSAPPQGDTQYF. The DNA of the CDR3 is TGCAGTGCTCCCCCCCAGGGGGATACGCAGTATTTT.

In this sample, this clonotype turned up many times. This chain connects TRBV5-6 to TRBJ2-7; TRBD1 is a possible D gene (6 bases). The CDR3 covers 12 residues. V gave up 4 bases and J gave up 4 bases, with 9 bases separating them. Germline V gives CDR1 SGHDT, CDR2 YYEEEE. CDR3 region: CASSRTDYEQYF. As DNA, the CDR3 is TGTGCCAGCAGCCGGACAGATTACGAGCAGTACTTC.

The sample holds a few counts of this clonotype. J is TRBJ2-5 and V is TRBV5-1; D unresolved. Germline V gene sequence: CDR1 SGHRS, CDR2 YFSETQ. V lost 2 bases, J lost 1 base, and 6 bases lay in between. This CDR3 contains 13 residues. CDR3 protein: CASSFSIQETQYF. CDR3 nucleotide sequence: TGCGCCAGCAGCTTCAGTATCCAAGAGACCCAGTACTTC. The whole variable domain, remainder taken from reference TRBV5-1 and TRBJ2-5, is KAGVTQTPRYLIKTRGQQVTLSCSPISGHRSVSWYQQTPGQGLQFLFEYFSETQRNKGNFPGRFSGRQFSNSRSEMNVSTLELGDSALYLCASSFSIQETQYFGPGTRLLVL.

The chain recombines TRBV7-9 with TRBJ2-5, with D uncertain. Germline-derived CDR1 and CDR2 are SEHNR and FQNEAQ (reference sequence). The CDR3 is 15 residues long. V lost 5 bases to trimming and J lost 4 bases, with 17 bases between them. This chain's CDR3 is CASSPLMGMAETQYF. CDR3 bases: TGTGCCAGCAGCCCCCTGATGGGGATGGCAGAGACCCAGTACTTC.

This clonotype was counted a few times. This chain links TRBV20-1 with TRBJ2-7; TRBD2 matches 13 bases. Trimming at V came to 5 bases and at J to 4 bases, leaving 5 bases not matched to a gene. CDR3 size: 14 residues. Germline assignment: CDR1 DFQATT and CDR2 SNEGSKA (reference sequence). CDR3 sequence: CSARTSGSGYEQYF. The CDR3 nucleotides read TGCAGTGCTCGGACTAGCGGGAGTGGGTACGAGCAGTACTTC.